The T cell receptor (beta chain) described here comes from a study of cytomegalovirus exposure and HLA in healthy donors. Study background: Assignment to the Caucasian-associated ancestry cluster applied to around 76% of the roughly 410 genotyped donors.

Amplification used 60 Vbeta primers and 13 Jbeta primers. Measured with immunoSEQ multiplex PCR; TCRdb has only the in-frame clones, and not every one. The sample contains 220,000 or so clones, about 77% of which appear only once. Trimming took 5 bases from V and 7 from J, leaving 12 bases between them. Germline V gives CDR1 SGHTA, CDR2 FQGTGA. CDR3 length equals 13 residues. As for this clone: Its antigen is as yet unknown.

The study's findings and limits: A later analysis appeared to link common viral pathogens to several of the most significant clusters.

The sequencing sample was made of PBMCs. The V and J genes are TRBV7-3 and TRBJ2-1; D is ambiguous. This TCR came from a woman in her twenties or thirties in good health and CMV-seronegative. CDR3 in DNA: TGTGCCAGCAGCCAACTTAGCAGTAATGAGCAGTTCTTC. It specifies CASSQLSSNEQFF.